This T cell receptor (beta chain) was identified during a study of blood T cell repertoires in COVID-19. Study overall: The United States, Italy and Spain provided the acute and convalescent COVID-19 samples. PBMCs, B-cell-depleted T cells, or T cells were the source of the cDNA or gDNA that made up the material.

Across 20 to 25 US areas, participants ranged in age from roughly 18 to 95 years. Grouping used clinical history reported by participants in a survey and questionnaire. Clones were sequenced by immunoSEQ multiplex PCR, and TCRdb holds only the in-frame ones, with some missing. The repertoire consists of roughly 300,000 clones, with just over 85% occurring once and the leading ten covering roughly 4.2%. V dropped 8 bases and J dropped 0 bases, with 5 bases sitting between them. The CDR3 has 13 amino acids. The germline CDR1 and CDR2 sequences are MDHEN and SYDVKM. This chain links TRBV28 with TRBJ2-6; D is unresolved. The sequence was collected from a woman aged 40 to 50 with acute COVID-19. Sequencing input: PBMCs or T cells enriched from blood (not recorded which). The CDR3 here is CASLASGANVLTF. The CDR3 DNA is TGTGCCAGCTTGGCCTCTGGGGCCAACGTCCTGACTTTC.